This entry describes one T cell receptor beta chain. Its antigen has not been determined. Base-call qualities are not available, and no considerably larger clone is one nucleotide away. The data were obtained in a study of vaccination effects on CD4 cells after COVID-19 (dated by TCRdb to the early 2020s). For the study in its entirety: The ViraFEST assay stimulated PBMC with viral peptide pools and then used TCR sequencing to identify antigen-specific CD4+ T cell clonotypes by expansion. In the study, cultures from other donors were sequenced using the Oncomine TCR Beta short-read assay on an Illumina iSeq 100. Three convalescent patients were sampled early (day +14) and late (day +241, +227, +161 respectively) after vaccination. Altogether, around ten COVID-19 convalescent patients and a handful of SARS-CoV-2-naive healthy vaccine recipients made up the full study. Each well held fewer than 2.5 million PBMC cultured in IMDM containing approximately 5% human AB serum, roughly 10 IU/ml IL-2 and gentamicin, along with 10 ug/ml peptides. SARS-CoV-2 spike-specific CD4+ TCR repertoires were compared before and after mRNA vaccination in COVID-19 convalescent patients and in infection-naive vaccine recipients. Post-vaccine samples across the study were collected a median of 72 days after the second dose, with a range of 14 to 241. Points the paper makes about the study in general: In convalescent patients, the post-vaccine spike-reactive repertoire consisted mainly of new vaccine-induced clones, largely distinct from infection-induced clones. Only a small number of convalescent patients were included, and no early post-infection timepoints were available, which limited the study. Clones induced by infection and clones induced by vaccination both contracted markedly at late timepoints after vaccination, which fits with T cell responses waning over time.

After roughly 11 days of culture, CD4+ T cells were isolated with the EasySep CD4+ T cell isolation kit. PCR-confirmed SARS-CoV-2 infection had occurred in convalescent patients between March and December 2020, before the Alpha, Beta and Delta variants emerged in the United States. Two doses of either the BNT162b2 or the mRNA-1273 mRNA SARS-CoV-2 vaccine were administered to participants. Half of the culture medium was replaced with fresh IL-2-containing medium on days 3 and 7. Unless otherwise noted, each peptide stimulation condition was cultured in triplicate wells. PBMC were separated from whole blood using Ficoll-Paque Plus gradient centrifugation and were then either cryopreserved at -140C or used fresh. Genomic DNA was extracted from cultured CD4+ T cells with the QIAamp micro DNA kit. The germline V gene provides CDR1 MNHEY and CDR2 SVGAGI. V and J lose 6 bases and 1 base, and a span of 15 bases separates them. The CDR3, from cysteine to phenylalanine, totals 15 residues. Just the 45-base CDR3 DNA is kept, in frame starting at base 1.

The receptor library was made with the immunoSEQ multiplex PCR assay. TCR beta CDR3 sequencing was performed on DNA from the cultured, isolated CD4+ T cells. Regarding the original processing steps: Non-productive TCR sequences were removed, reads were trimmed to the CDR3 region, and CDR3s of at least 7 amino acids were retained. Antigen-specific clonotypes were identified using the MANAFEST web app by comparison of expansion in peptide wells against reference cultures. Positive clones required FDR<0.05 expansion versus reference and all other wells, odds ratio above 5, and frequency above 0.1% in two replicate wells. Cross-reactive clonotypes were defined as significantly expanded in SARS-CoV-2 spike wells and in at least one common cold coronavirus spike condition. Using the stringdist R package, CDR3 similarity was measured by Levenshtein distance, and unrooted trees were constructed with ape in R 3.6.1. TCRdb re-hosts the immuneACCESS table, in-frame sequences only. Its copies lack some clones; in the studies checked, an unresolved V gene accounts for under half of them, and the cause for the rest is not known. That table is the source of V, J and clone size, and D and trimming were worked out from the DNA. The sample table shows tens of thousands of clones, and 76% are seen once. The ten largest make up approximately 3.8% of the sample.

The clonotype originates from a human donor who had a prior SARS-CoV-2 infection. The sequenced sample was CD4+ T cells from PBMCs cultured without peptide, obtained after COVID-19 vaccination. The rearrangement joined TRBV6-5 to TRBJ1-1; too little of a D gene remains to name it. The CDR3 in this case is CASSAGFQTNTEAFF. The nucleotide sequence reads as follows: TGTGCCAGCAGCGCGGGATTCCAGACGAACACTGAAGCTTTCTTT.